This is a list of T cell receptor beta chains from one sample in a study of CD4 T cells in relation to SARS-CoV-2 and coronaviruses. No antigen has been identified for these receptors. Sequencing used immunoSEQ multiplex PCR; TCRdb keeps in-frame clones, though not all of them. This sample has about 26,000 clones, with 77% found just once. The sample comprised CD4+ T cells from PBMCs, cultured in vitro. The receptor set was obtained from a human donor in good health. CDR3s include the opening cysteine and the closing phenylalanine or tryptophan. The D gene is left open where the match is weak. Size tells how often a clone was seen (once, few, many) or the class of an expanded clone, and some rows leave it out.

clone_size: NA
j_call: TRBJ1-1
v_call: TRBV9
d_call: NA
cdr3_aa: CASSVRGAHTEAFF
cdr3_nt: TGTGCCAGCAGCGTCAGGGGAGCGCACACTGAAGCTTTCTTT

clone_size: NA
j_call: TRBJ2-5
v_call: TRBV4-2
d_call: NA
cdr3_aa: CASSQVRGEETQYF
cdr3_nt: TGTGCCAGCAGCCAAGTTCGCGGGGAAGAGACCCAGTACTTC

clone_size: NA
j_call: TRBJ2-1
v_call: TRBV10-2
d_call: TRBD2
cdr3_aa: CASSRGGSSYNEQFF
cdr3_nt: TGCGCCAGCAGCCGCGGGGGGAGCTCCTACAATGAGCAGTTCTTC

clone_size: NA
j_call: TRBJ1-2
v_call: TRBV7-2
d_call: NA
cdr3_aa: CASSLAAPADGYTF
cdr3_nt: TGTGCCAGCAGCTTAGCCGCCCCAGCTGACGGCTACACCTTC

clone_size: few
j_call: TRBJ1-1
v_call: TRBV2
d_call: NA
cdr3_aa: CASGVLNTEAFF
cdr3_nt: TGTGCCAGCGGGGTGCTGAACACTGAAGCTTTCTTT

clone_size: NA
j_call: TRBJ1-2
v_call: TRBV30
d_call: NA
cdr3_aa: CASTGPTQNYGYTF
cdr3_nt: TGTGCCTCGACAGGACCGACCCAAAACTATGGCTACACCTTC

clone_size: NA
j_call: TRBJ2-1
v_call: TRBV6-2/TRBV6-3
d_call: TRBD2
cdr3_aa: CASSYRLAGGPWDEQFF
cdr3_nt: TGTGCCAGCAGTTACAGGCTAGCGGGAGGGCCTTGGGATGAGCAGTTCTTC

clone_size: NA
j_call: TRBJ1-5
v_call: TRBV12-5
d_call: NA
cdr3_aa: CASGRTRDDQPQHF
cdr3_nt: TGTGCTAGTGGGAGGACAAGGGACGATCAGCCCCAGCATTTT

clone_size: NA
j_call: TRBJ2-7
v_call: TRBV7-2
d_call: NA
cdr3_aa: CASSLNEGLSYEQYF
cdr3_nt: TGTGCCAGCAGCCTAAATGAGGGGCTCTCCTACGAGCAGTACTTC

clone_size: NA
j_call: TRBJ1-1
v_call: TRBV2
d_call: NA
cdr3_aa: CASNLGGARGTEAFF
cdr3_nt: TGTGCCAGCAACCTGGGGGGGGCGCGGGGCACTGAAGCTTTCTTT

clone_size: once
j_call: TRBJ1-3
v_call: TRBV7-2
d_call: NA
cdr3_aa: CASSLGQLGNTIYF
cdr3_nt: TGTGCCAGCAGCTTAGGCCAGTTAGGAAACACCATATATTTT

clone_size: NA
j_call: TRBJ2-2
v_call: TRBV2
d_call: TRBD1
cdr3_aa: CASSDRTGTGNTGELFF
cdr3_nt: TGTGCCAGCAGTGACCGAACCGGGACAGGGAATACCGGGGAGCTGTTTTTT

clone_size: once
j_call: TRBJ1-6
v_call: TRBV5-1
d_call: NA
cdr3_aa: CASSERVRSPLHF
cdr3_nt: TGCGCCAGCAGCGAGAGGGTACGCTCACCCCTCCACTTT

clone_size: NA
j_call: TRBJ1-5
v_call: TRBV4-2
d_call: NA
cdr3_aa: CASSQGTVEQPQHF
cdr3_nt: TGTGCCAGCAGCCAAGGCACAGTGGAGCAGCCCCAGCATTTT

clone_size: NA
j_call: TRBJ2-7
v_call: TRBV11-3
d_call: NA
cdr3_aa: CASSSGLNYEQYF
cdr3_nt: TGTGCCAGCAGCTCGGGACTTAACTACGAGCAGTACTTC

clone_size: NA
j_call: TRBJ1-3
v_call: TRBV10-3
d_call: NA
cdr3_aa: CAISETFDRDTIYF
cdr3_nt: TGTGCCATCAGTGAGACGTTTGATAGGGACACCATATATTTT

clone_size: once
j_call: TRBJ1-4
v_call: TRBV9
d_call: NA
cdr3_aa: CASSVEPGETVGEKLFF
cdr3_nt: TGTGCCAGCAGCGTAGAGCCCGGGGAGACAGTAGGTGAAAAACTGTTTTTT

clone_size: NA
j_call: TRBJ2-7
v_call: TRBV2
d_call: NA
cdr3_aa: CASSIRQANYEQYF
cdr3_nt: TGTGCCAGCAGTATAAGACAGGCCAACTACGAGCAGTACTTC

clone_size: NA
j_call: TRBJ1-5
v_call: TRBV7-2
d_call: NA
cdr3_aa: CASSIRVGQPQHF
cdr3_nt: TGTGCCAGCAGCATCAGGGTTGGGCAGCCCCAGCATTTT

clone_size: few
j_call: TRBJ1-2
v_call: TRBV6-1
d_call: NA
cdr3_aa: CASSEAFNDGYTF
cdr3_nt: TGTGCCAGCAGTGAAGCTTTCAACGATGGCTACACCTTC

clone_size: NA
j_call: TRBJ1-4
v_call: TRBV3-1/TRBV3-2
d_call: NA
cdr3_aa: CASSQDWWGGTNEKLFF
cdr3_nt: TGTGCCAGCAGCCAAGATTGGTGGGGGGGAACTAATGAAAAACTGTTTTTT

clone_size: NA
j_call: TRBJ2-2
v_call: TRBV7-2
d_call: NA
cdr3_aa: CASSSQVVQNTGELFF
cdr3_nt: TGTGCCAGCAGCTCACAGGTAGTTCAGAACACCGGGGAGCTGTTTTTT

clone_size: NA
j_call: TRBJ2-6
v_call: TRBV5-1
d_call: TRBD1
cdr3_aa: CASRGQGVGANVLTF
cdr3_nt: TGCGCCAGCAGAGGACAGGGGGTTGGGGCCAACGTCCTGACTTTC

clone_size: NA
j_call: TRBJ1-5
v_call: TRBV20-1
d_call: NA
cdr3_aa: CSASFGGEDQPQHF
cdr3_nt: TGCAGTGCTAGTTTTGGGGGCGAGGATCAGCCCCAGCATTTT

clone_size: NA
j_call: TRBJ2-7
v_call: TRBV7-2
d_call: TRBD2
cdr3_aa: CASSFSGRALYEQYF
cdr3_nt: TGTGCCAGCAGCTTTAGCGGGAGGGCCCTCTACGAGCAGTACTTC

clone_size: NA
j_call: TRBJ1-4
v_call: TRBV5-6
d_call: NA
cdr3_aa: CASSLAWVTNEKLFF
cdr3_nt: TGTGCCAGCAGCTTGGCTTGGGTCACTAATGAAAAACTGTTTTTT

clone_size: once
j_call: TRBJ1-5
v_call: TRBV12-5
d_call: TRBD1
cdr3_aa: CASGLGKTGNSNQPQHF
cdr3_nt: TGTGCTAGTGGTTTGGGAAAGACAGGGAATAGCAATCAGCCCCAGCATTTT

clone_size: few
j_call: TRBJ1-2
v_call: TRBV5-6
d_call: TRBD1
cdr3_aa: CASSTQGGYGYTF
cdr3_nt: TGTGCCAGCAGCACCCAGGGGGGCTATGGCTACACCTTC

clone_size: few
j_call: TRBJ2-2
v_call: TRBV7-3
d_call: TRBD2
cdr3_aa: CASSLKMGTTTGELFF
cdr3_nt: TGTGCCAGCAGCTTAAAAATGGGGACTACCACCGGGGAGCTGTTTTTT

clone_size: once
j_call: TRBJ2-7
v_call: TRBV29-1
d_call: TRBD2
cdr3_aa: CSVEGASGNFYEQYF
cdr3_nt: TGCAGCGTTGAAGGAGCTAGCGGAAACTTCTACGAGCAGTACTTC

clone_size: few
j_call: TRBJ1-5
v_call: TRBV5-1
d_call: NA
cdr3_aa: CASSLLGAGQPQHF
cdr3_nt: TGCGCCAGCAGCTTGCTGGGGGCGGGTCAGCCCCAGCATTTT

clone_size: NA
j_call: TRBJ2-3
v_call: TRBV19
d_call: NA
cdr3_aa: CASSISPGGVGTDTQYF
cdr3_nt: TGTGCCAGTAGTATAAGCCCCGGCGGGGTGGGCACAGATACGCAGTATTTT

clone_size: few
j_call: TRBJ2-2
v_call: TRBV2
d_call: NA
cdr3_aa: CASSRSGTNTGELFF
cdr3_nt: TGTGCCAGCAGCAGAAGTGGTACGAACACCGGGGAGCTGTTTTTT

clone_size: NA
j_call: TRBJ2-7
v_call: TRBV2
d_call: NA
cdr3_aa: CASSELQLYEQYF
cdr3_nt: TGTGCCAGCAGTGAATTGCAGCTCTACGAGCAGTACTTC

clone_size: NA
j_call: TRBJ2-7
v_call: TRBV5-1
d_call: NA
cdr3_aa: CASSLFAGAQIYEQYF
cdr3_nt: TGCGCCAGCAGCTTGTTCGCTGGGGCGCAAATCTACGAGCAGTACTTC

clone_size: NA
j_call: TRBJ1-2
v_call: TRBV7-9
d_call: NA
cdr3_aa: CASSLSDPQHGYTF
cdr3_nt: TGTGCCAGCAGCTTGTCGGACCCTCAGCACGGCTACACCTTC

clone_size: once
j_call: TRBJ1-2
v_call: TRBV10-3
d_call: NA
cdr3_aa: CAINPRDTRRYGYTF
cdr3_nt: TGTGCCATCAACCCTCGGGACACACGGCGCTATGGCTACACCTTC

clone_size: NA
j_call: TRBJ2-1
v_call: TRBV3-1/TRBV3-2
d_call: NA
cdr3_aa: CASSQGPISSYNEQFF
cdr3_nt: TGTGCCAGCAGCCAAGGCCCTATCAGCTCCTACAATGAGCAGTTCTTC

clone_size: NA
j_call: TRBJ2-3
v_call: TRBV7-2
d_call: NA
cdr3_aa: CASSLTGSPGTDTQYF
cdr3_nt: TGTGCCAGCAGCTTAACAGGGTCCCCTGGGACAGATACGCAGTATTTT

clone_size: NA
j_call: TRBJ2-3
v_call: TRBV7-2
d_call: TRBD1
cdr3_aa: CASSPGARGQVLGDTQYF
cdr3_nt: TGTGCCAGCAGCCCTGGAGCCAGGGGACAGGTTTTAGGAGATACGCAGTATTTT

clone_size: once
j_call: TRBJ2-1
v_call: TRBV5-4
d_call: NA
cdr3_aa: CASSLVRSTYNEQFF
cdr3_nt: TGTGCCAGCAGCTTGGTCAGGAGTACCTACAATGAGCAGTTCTTC

clone_size: NA
j_call: TRBJ2-2
v_call: TRBV7-2
d_call: TRBD1
cdr3_aa: CASRWGQGAAGELFF
cdr3_nt: TGTGCCAGCAGGTGGGGACAGGGTGCGGCCGGGGAGCTGTTTTTT

clone_size: NA
j_call: TRBJ2-5
v_call: TRBV4-1
d_call: TRBD1
cdr3_aa: CASSASGTGGEETQYF
cdr3_nt: TGCGCCAGCAGCGCCTCCGGGACAGGGGGCGAAGAGACCCAGTACTTC